The subject of this entry is one TCR beta chain. Its antigen is not identified. The PCR was carried out with 60 Vbeta primers and 13 Jbeta primers. The data were produced by immunoSEQ multiplex PCR, yet TCRdb's version contains in-frame clones alone and is incomplete. The table lists 150,000 to 200,000 clones, approximately 85% of them singletons. The sample originates from a study of cytomegalovirus exposure and HLA in healthy donors. As for the study in general: Drawn from HLA-typed donors, approximately 86 million unique TCRs were held in an early data release. Study results and limitations: In a later analysis, several top co-occurrence clusters appeared linked to parvovirus B19, influenza, CMV and Epstein-Barr virus. It was likely that a cluster of highly shared sequence variants was a sequencing artifact. Most subjects' HLA-A and HLA-B alleles were reportedly predicted from TCR beta sequences.

Germline V gene data show CDR1 as LGHNA and CDR2 as YNFKEQ. Trimming at V came to 1 base and at J to 4 bases, leaving 5 bases not matched to a gene. There are 15 residues in the CDR3. Sample: PBMCs. V usage is TRBV4-2 and J usage is TRBJ2-3; TRBD2 aligns across 7 bases. This clonotype originated in a woman between 45 and 60 years old in good health and CMV-seronegative. The CDR3 sequence: CASSQGGLAADTQYF. Written as DNA, the CDR3 is TGTGCCAGCAGCCAAGGAGGTCTAGCGGCAGATACGCAGTATTTT.